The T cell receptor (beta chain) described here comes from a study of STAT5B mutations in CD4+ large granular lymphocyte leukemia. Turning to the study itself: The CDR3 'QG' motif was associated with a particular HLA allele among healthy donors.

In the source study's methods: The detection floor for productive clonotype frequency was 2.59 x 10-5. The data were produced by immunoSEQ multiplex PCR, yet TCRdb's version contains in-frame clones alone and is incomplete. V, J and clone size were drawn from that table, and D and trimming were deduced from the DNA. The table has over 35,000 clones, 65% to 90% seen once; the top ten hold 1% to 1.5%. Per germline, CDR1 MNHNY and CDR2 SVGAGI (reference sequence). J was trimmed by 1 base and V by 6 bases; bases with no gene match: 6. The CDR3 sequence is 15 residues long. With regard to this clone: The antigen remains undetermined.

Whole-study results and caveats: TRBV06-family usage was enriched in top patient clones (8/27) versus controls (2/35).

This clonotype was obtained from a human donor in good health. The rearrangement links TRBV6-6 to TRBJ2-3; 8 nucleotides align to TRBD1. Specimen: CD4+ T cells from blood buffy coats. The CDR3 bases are TGTGCCAGCAGCTACGCGACAGGGGGCACAGATACGCAGTATTTT. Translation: CASSYATGGTDTQYF.